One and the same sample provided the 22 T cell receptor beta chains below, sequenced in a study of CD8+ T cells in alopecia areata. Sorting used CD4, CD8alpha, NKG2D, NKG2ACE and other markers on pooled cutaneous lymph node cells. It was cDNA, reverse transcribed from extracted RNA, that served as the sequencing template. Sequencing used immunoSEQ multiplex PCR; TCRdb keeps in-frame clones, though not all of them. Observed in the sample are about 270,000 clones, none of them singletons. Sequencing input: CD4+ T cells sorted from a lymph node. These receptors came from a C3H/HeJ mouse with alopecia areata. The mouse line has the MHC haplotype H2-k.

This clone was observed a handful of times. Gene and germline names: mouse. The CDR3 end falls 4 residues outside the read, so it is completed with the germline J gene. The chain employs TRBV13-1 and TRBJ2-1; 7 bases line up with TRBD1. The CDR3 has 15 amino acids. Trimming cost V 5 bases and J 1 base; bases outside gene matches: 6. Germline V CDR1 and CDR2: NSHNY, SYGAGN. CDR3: CASRTPGQNYAEQFF. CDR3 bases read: TGTGCCAGCAGGACGCCGGGACAGAACTATGCT.

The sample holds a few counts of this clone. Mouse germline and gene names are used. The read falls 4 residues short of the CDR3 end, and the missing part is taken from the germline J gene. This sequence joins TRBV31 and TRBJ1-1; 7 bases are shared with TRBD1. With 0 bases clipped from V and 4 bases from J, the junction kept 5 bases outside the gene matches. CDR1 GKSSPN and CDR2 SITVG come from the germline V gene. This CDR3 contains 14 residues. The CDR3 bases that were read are TGTGCCTGGAGTCTAGTGCAGGGGGGCACA. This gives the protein CAWSLVQGGT. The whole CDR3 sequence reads CAWSLVQGGTEVFF.

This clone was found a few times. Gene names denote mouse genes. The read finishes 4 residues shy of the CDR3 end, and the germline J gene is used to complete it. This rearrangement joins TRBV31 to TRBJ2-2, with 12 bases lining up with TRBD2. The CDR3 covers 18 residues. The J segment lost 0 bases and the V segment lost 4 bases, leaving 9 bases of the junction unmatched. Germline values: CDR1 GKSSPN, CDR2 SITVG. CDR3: CAWIQDWGGPANTGQLYF. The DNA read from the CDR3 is TGTGCCTGGATTCAGGACTGGGGGGGTCCGGCAAACACCGGG.

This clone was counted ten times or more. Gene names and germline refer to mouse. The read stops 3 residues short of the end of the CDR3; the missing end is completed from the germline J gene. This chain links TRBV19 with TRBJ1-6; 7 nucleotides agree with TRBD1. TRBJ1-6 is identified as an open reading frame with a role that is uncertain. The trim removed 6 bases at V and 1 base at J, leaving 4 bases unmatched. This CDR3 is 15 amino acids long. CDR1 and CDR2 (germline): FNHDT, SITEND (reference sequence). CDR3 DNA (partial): TGTGCCAGCACCCCGACAGGGTCCTATAATTCGCCC. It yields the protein CASTPTGSYNSP. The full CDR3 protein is CASTPTGSYNSPLYF.

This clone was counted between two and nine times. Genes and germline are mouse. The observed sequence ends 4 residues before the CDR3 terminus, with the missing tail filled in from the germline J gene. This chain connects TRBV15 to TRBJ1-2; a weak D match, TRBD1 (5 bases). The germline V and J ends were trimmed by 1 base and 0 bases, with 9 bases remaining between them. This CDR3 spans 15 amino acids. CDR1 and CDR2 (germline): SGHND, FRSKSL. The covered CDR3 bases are TGTGCCAGCAGTTTAGTCCGGACAACAAACTCC. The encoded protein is CASSLVRTTNS. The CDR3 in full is CASSLVRTTNSDYTF.

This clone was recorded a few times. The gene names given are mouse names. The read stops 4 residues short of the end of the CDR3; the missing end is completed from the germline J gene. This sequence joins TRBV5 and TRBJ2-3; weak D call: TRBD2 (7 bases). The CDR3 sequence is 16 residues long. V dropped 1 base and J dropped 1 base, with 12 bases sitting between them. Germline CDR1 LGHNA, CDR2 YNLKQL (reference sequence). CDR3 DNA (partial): TGTGCCAGCAGCCAAGGGGGGGCGCGTGGTGCAGAA. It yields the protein CASSQGGARGAE. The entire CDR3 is CASSQGGARGAETLYF.

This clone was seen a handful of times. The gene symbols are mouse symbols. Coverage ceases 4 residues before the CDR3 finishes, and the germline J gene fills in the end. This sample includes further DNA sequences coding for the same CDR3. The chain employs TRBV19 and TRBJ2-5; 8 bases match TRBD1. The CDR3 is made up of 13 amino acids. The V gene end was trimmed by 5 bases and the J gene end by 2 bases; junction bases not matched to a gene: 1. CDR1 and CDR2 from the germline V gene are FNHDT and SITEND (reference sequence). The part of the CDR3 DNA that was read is TGTGCCAGCAGACAGGGGGGCCAAGAC. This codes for CASRQGGQD. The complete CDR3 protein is CASRQGGQDTQYF.

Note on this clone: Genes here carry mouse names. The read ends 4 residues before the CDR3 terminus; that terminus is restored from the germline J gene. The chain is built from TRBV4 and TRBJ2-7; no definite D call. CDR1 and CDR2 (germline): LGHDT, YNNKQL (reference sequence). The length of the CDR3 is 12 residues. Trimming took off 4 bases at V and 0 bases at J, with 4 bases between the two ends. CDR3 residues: CASSFSSYEQYF. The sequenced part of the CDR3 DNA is TGTGCCAGCAGCTTTAGCTCCTAT.

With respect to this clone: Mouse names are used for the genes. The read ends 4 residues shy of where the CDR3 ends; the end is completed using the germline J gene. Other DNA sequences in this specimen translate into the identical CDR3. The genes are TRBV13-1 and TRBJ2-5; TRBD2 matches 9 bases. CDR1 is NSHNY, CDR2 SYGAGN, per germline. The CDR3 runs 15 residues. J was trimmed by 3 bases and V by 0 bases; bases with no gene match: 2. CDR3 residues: CASSDATGGQDTQYF. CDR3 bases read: TGTGCCAGCAGTGATGCTACTGGGGGGCAAGAC.

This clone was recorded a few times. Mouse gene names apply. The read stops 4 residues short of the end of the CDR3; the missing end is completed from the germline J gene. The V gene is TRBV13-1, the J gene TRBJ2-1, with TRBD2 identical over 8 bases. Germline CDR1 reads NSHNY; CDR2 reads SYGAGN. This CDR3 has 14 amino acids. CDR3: CASSAGGMGAEQFF. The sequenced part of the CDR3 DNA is TGTGCCAGCAGCGCTGGGGGGATGGGGGCT.

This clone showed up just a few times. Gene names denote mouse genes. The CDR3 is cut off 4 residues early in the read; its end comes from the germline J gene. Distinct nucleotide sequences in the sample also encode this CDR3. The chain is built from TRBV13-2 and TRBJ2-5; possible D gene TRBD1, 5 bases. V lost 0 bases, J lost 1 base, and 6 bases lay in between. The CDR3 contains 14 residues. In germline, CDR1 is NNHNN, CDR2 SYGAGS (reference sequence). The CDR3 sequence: CASGDVGDQDTQYF. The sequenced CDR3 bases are TGTGCCAGCGGTGATGTAGGGGACCAAGAC.

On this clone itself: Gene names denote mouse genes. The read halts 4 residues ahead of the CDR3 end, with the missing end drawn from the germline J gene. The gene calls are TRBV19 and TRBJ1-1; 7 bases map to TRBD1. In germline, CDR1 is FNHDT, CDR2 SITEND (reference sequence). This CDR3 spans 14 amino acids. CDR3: CASSIPTGFREVFF. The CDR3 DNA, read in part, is TGTGCCAGCAGTATCCCGACAGGGTTTAGA.

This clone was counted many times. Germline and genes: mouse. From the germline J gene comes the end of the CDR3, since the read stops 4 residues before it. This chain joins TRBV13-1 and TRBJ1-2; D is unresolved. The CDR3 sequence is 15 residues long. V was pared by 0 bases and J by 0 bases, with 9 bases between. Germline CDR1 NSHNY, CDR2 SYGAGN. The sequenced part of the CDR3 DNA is TGTGCCAGCAGTGATGTCCCGACATCAAACTCC. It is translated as CASSDVPTSNS. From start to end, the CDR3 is CASSDVPTSNSDYTF.

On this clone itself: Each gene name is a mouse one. CDR3 residues: CASSNKDEQYF. Partial CDR3 DNA: TGTGCTAGCAGTAACAAAGAT. The chain is built from TRBV29 and TRBJ2-7; D remains ambiguous. Read data end 4 residues before the CDR3 end; the end is taken from the germline J gene. Per the germline V gene, CDR1 is MSHET and CDR2 is SYDVDS. The length of the CDR3 is 11 residues.

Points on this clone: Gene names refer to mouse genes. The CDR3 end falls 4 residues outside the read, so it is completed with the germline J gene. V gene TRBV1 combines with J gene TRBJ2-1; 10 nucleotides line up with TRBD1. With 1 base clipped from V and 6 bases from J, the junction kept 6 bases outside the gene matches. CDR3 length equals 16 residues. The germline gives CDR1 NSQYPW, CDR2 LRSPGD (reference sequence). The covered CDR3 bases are TGCACCTGCAGTGCAGCTAGACAGGGGGCTCTTGCT. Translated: CTCSAARQGALA. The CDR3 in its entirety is CTCSAARQGALAEQFF.

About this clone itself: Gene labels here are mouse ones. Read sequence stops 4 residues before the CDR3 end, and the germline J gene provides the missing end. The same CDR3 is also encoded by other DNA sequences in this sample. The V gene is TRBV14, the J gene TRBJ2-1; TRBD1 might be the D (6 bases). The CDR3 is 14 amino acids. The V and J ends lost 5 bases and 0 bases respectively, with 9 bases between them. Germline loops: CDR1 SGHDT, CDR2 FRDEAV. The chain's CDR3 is CASSPDSNYAEQFF. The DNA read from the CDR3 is TGTGCCAGCAGCCCGGACAGTAACTATGCT.

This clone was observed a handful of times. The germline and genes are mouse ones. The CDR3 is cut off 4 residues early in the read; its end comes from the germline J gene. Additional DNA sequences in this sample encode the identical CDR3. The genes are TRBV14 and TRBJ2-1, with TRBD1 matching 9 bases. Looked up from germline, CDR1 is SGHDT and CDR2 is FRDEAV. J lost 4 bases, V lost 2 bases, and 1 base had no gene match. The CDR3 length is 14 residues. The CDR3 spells CASSLTGGYAEQFF. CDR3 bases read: TGTGCCAGCAGTTTGACAGGGGGGTATGCT.

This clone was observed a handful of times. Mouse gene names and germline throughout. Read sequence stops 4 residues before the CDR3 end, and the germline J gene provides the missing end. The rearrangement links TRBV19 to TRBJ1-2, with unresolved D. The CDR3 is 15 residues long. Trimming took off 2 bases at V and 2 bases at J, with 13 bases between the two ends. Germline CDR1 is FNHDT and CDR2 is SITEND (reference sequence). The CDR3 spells CASSIRAGGNSDYTF. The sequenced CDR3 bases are TGTGCCAGCAGTATTAGAGCGGGTGGGAACTCC. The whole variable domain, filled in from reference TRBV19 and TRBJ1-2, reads GGIITQTPKFLIGQEGQKLTLKCQQNFNHDTMYWYRQDSGKGLRLIYYSITENDLQKGDLSEGYDASREKKSSFSLTVTSAQKNEMAVFLCASSIRAGGNSDYTFGSGTRLLVI.

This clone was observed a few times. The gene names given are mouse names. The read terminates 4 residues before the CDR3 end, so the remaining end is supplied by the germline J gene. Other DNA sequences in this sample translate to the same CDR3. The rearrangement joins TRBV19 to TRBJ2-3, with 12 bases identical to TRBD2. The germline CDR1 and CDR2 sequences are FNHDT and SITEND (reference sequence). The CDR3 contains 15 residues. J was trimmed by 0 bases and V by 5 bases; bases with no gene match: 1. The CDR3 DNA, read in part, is TGTGCCAGCAGGGGGACTGGGGGGAGTGCAGAA. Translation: CASRGTGGSAE. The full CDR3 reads CASRGTGGSAETLYF.

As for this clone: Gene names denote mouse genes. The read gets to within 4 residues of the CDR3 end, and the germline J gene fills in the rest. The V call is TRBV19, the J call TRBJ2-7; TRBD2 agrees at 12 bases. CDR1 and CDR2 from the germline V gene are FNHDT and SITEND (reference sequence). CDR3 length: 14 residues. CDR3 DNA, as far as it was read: TGTGCCAGCAGCTCCGGGACTGGGGGGAAT. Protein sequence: CASSSGTGGN. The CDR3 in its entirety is CASSSGTGGNEQYF.

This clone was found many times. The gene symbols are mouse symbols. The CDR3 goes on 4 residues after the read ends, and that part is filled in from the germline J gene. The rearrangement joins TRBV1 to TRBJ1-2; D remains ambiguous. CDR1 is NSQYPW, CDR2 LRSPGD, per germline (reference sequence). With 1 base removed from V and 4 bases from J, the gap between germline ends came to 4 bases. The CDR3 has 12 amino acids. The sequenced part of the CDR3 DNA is TGCACCTGCAGTGCAGGGGGCTCC. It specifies CTCSAGGS. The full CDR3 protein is CTCSAGGSDYTF.

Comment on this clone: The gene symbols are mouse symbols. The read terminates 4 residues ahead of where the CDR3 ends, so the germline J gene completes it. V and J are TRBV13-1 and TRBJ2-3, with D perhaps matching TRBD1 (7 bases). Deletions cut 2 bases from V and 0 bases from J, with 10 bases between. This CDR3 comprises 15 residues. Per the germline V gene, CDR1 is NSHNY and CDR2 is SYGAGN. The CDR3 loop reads CASSEQGTSAETLYF. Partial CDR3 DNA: TGTGCCAGCAGTGAACAGGGGACTAGTGCAGAA.